The 21 T cell receptor beta chains presented below share a single source sample, sequenced in a study of blood T cell repertoires in COVID-19. This table comes from immunoSEQ multiplex PCR, and its TCRdb copy is limited to in-frame clones, with some not included. The sample carries around 170,000 clones, about 84% recorded once. The specimen was PBMCs or T cells enriched from blood (not recorded which). Receptors originate from a man over 45 who had recovered from COVID-19.

This clone has only a few counts. J is TRBJ1-1 and V is TRBV12-5; TRBD1 aligns across 8 bases. J was trimmed by 4 bases and V by 4 bases; bases with no gene match: 5. The germline gives CDR1 LGHNT, CDR2 FRNRAP. This CDR3 contains 14 residues. CDR3 nucleotides: TGTGCTAGTGGTTATCAGGGGGCAGGCACTGAAGCTTTCTTT. As protein: CASGYQGAGTEAFF.

J is TRBJ2-1 and V is TRBV3-1 (or the pseudogene TRBV3-2); tentative D call: TRBD2 (7 bases). Germline CDR1 reads LGHDT; CDR2 reads YNNKEL (reference sequence). The V end was cut by 1 base, the J end by 4 bases, with 14 bases between. The CDR3 loop spans 16 amino acids. The CDR3: CASSQGRGGWYNEQFF. As DNA, the CDR3 is TGTGCCAGCAGCCAAGGTAGGGGGGGCTGGTACAATGAGCAGTTCTTC.

The chain couples TRBV3-1 (or the pseudogene TRBV3-2) to TRBJ1-2; D gene unclear. Trimming pared 3 bases from V and 6 bases from J, leaving 17 bases between. Per germline, CDR1 LGHDT and CDR2 YNNKEL (reference sequence). The CDR3 runs 15 residues. The CDR3 sequence: CASSQDLAGRDGYTF. In nucleotides, the CDR3 is TGTGCCAGCAGCCAGGACCTAGCCGGGCGGGATGGCTACACCTTC.

This clone has a single count. This chain links TRBV5-8 with TRBJ2-1; TRBD2 agrees at 7 bases. From germline, CDR1 is SGHTS and CDR2 YDEGEE. The ends lost 4 bases at V and 0 bases at J; junction bases unmatched: 4. The CDR3 covers 15 residues. In nucleotides, the CDR3 is TGTGCCAGCAGCCAATGGGGGGGCTCCTACAATGAGCAGTTCTTC. Protein: CASSQWGGSYNEQFF.

This chain joins TRBV20-1 and TRBJ1-6; D remains unclear. The CDR3 runs 15 residues. Trimming took 3 bases from V and 0 from J, leaving 9 bases between them. Germline V gene lookup returns CDR1 DFQATT and CDR2 SNEGSKA (reference sequence). CDR3 loop: CSASSASSYNSPLHF. CDR3 in DNA: TGCAGTGCTAGTTCAGCGAGCTCCTATAATTCACCCCTCCACTTT.

The J gene is TRBJ2-2, the V gene TRBV7-2, with D maybe TRBD1 (5 bases). CDR1 is SGHTA, CDR2 FQGNSA, per germline. V was shortened by 0 bases and J by 2 bases, with 7 bases between the two germline ends. The CDR3 covers 15 residues. The CDR3 DNA reads TGTGCCAGCAGCTTAGCAGGGGCTAACACCGGGGAGCTGTTTTTT. This sequence encodes CASSLAGANTGELFF.

The rearrangement joins TRBV29-1 to TRBJ1-2; D is perhaps TRBD1 (5 bases). Germline CDR1 reads SQVTM; CDR2 reads ANQGSEA. The CDR3 loop spans 12 amino acids. CDR3 sequence reads: CTVNTGQDGYTF. For the CDR3, the DNA is TGCACCGTAAATACAGGACAAGACGGCTACACCTTC.

The chain combines TRBV5-6 with TRBJ2-5, with 12 nucleotides matching TRBD2. The V segment lost 4 bases and the J segment 5 bases; nucleotides outside the gene matches: 9. The CDR3 runs 16 residues. Germline V gene data show CDR1 as SGHDT and CDR2 as YYEEEE. The CDR3 spells CASSPSTSGGRETQYF. The CDR3 DNA follows: TGTGCCAGCAGCCCATCGACTAGCGGGGGTCGGGAGACCCAGTACTTC.

The rearrangement links TRBV5-6 to TRBJ1-3, with D perhaps TRBD1 (6 bases). This CDR3 has 14 residues. Germline CDR1 is SGHDT and CDR2 is YYEEEE. Trimming stripped 4 bases from V and 2 bases from J, with 10 bases between. The CDR3 reads CASSLTGTGNTIYF. In DNA form, the CDR3 reads TGTGCCAGCAGCCTGACAGGAACTGGAAACACCATATATTTT.

CDR3 DNA: TGTGCCAGCAGCCCCCGCCTGGGGGCTTCTGGAAACACCATATATTTT. Protein sequence: CASSPRLGASGNTIYF. The V and J genes are TRBV7-9 and TRBJ1-3, with D tentatively TRBD1 (6 bases). V lost 5 bases and J lost 1, with 15 bases in between. Germline-derived CDR1 and CDR2 are SEHNR and FQNEAQ (reference sequence). This CDR3 is built from 16 residues.

This clone showed up just once. The chain is built from TRBV4-1 and TRBJ1-5; 8 bases map to TRBD1. The CDR3 is made up of 16 amino acids. Germline CDR1 is MGHRA and CDR2 is YSYEKL. V was clipped by 1 base and J by 5 bases; unmatched bases: 7. This chain's CDR3 is CASSQGDRMVHQPQHF. The DNA for the CDR3 is TGCGCCAGCAGCCAAGGGGACAGGATGGTCCATCAGCCCCAGCATTTT.

The chain uses TRBV3-1 (or the pseudogene TRBV3-2) and TRBJ1-6; D remains unclear. V was pared by 2 bases and J by 2 bases, with 10 bases between. There are 16 residues in the CDR3. Germline-derived CDR1 and CDR2 are LGHDT and YNNKEL (reference sequence). The CDR3 DNA reads as TGTGCCAGCAGCCAACGCACAGAAGCCTATAATTCACCCCTCCACTTT. It codes for CASSQRTEAYNSPLHF.

The chain recombines TRBV27 with TRBJ1-1; 8 bases match TRBD1. J lost 1 base, V lost 2 bases, and 0 bases had no gene match. The CDR3 runs 14 residues. The germline V gene encodes CDR1 MNHEY and CDR2 SMNVEV (reference sequence). In DNA, the CDR3 is TGTGCCAGCAGTTTACAGGGGGCGAACACTGAAGCTTTCTTT. Residues: CASSLQGANTEAFF.

This clone was observed a few times. The chain carries TRBV4-1 and TRBJ1-5; maybe TRBD1 (5 bases). The CDR3 has 16 amino acids. Per the germline V gene, CDR1 is MGHRA and CDR2 is YSYEKL. Trimming took off 0 bases at V and 3 bases at J, with 12 bases between the two ends. This CDR3 is CASSQDPGALNQPQHF. Here the CDR3 DNA reads TGCGCCAGCAGCCAAGATCCTGGGGCCCTCAATCAGCCCCAGCATTTT.

J is TRBJ2-5 and V is TRBV6-2 or TRBV6-3; 7 nucleotides match TRBD2. The CDR3 loop spans 14 amino acids. V lost 6 bases and J lost 7; bases outside the gene matches: 11. CDR1 is MNHEY and CDR2 is SVGEGT in the germline V gene. CDR3: CASSRTSDKPTQYF. The CDR3 bases are TGTGCCAGCAGCCGGACTAGTGACAAGCCGACCCAGTACTTC.

This chain uses TRBV6-6 with TRBJ1-5; D call uncertain. The CDR3 totals 14 residues. The V end lost 5 bases, the J end lost 0 bases, and 8 bases lay between the germline ends. Germline CDR1 MNHNY, CDR2 SVGAGI (reference sequence). CDR3 nucleotide sequence: TGTGCCAGCAGTATGTCATCTAGCAATCAGCCCCAGCATTTT. Translated: CASSMSSSNQPQHF.

The chain employs TRBV5-6 and TRBJ2-1; 7 positions match TRBD1. Germline V CDR1 and CDR2: SGHDT, YYEEEE. This CDR3 is built from 12 residues. The V gene end was trimmed by 2 bases and the J gene end by 8 bases; junction bases not matched to a gene: 1. The CDR3 DNA sequence: TGTGCCAGCAGCTTAGGGGGCCATGAGCAGTTCTTC. It codes for CASSLGGHEQFF.

CDR3 nucleotides: TGTGCCAGCAGCCAAGATTGGTATCCCGCCAGGGCTAACACCATATATTTT. Its protein product is CASSQDWYPARANTIYF. This chain connects TRBV4-2 to TRBJ1-3; D is possibly TRBD1 (5 bases). CDR3 length: 17 residues. Germline V gene data show CDR1 as LGHNA and CDR2 as YNFKEQ. V was trimmed by 0 bases and J by 7 bases, leaving 19 bases between them.

This clone was detected once. The J gene is TRBJ1-1, the V gene TRBV7-3; D remains ambiguous. Germline V CDR1 and CDR2: SGHTA, FQGTGA. This CDR3 spans 15 amino acids. Trimming pared 5 bases from V and 1 base from J, leaving 14 bases between. CDR3 sequence reads: CASSPGTRGNTEAFF. The CDR3 DNA sequence: TGTGCCAGCAGCCCCGGTACCAGAGGGAACACTGAAGCTTTCTTT.

A note on this clone: The same CDR3 arises from other DNA sequences in this sample as well. The chain recombines TRBV29-1 with TRBJ1-1, with D maybe TRBD1 (5 bases). V lost 4 bases and J 4 bases, leaving 10 bases between the germline ends. Germline values: CDR1 SQVTM, CDR2 ANQGSEA. CDR3 length: 12 residues. Here the CDR3 reads CSVVGGGTEAFF. The CDR3 nucleotides are TGCAGCGTTGTGGGGGGAGGCACTGAAGCTTTCTTT.

This chain uses TRBV19 with TRBJ2-6; maybe TRBD1 (5 bases). Germline V gene sequence: CDR1 LNHDA, CDR2 SQIVND (reference sequence). Trimming pared 3 bases from V and 3 bases from J, leaving 24 bases between. The CDR3 contains 20 residues. This CDR3 reads CASSIRWGPSSGSGANVLTF. The CDR3 DNA reads as TGTGCCAGTAGTATTAGGTGGGGCCCATCCTCCGGAAGTGGGGCCAACGTCCTGACTTTC.